The clone carrying this T cell receptor beta chain has only a few counts. Its matching antigen is unknown. TCRdb keeps only in-frame clones here, not all; method: immunoSEQ multiplex PCR. The table records approximately 72,000 clones, around 80% of them present only once. This sample was taken from a study of radiotherapy plus CTLA-4 blockade in lung cancer. Study-wide context: For approximately 17% of patients, objective responses occurred, and about 34% had disease control.

Study-level results: An expansion of tumor-derived TCR clones occurred in blood after radiotherapy plus ipilimumab. With interferon-beta, early dynamics of blood T cell clones were reported to best predict response.

Ipilimumab-mediated CTLA-4 blockade plus focal radiation was given to patients having chemo-refractory metastatic non-small-cell lung cancer. Germline V lookup: CDR1 SGHTA, CDR2 FQGNSA. V lost 7 bases to trimming and J lost 0 bases; unmatched junction nucleotides: 4. CDR3 size: 14 residues. The sample here was peripheral blood, taken from a patient treated with radiotherapy plus ipilimumab. This TCR was recovered from a human donor with non-small cell lung cancer who had a complete response to radiotherapy plus ipilimumab. V is TRBV7-2 and J is TRBJ2-3; 7 bases agree with TRBD1. CDR3 in amino acids: CASKQQGSTDTQYF. The CDR3 DNA is TGTGCCAGCAAACAACAGGGGAGCACAGATACGCAGTATTTT.